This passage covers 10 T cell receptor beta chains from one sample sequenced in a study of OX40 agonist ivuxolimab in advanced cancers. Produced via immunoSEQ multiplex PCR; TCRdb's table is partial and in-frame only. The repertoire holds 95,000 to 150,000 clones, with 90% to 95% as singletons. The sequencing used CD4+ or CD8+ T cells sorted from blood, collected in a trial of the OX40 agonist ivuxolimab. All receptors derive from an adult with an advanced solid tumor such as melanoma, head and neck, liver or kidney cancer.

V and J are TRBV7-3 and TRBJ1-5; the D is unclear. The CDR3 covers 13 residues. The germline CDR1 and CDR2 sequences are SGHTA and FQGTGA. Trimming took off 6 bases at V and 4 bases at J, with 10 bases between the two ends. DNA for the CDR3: TGTGCCAGCAGTCAGACAAAAAATCAGCCCCAGCATTTT. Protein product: CASSQTKNQPQHF.

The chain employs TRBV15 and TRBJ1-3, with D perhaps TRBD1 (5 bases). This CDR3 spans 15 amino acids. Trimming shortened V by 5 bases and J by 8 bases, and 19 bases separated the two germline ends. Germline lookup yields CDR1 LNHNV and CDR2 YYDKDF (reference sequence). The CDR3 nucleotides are TGTGCCACCAGCGGGTGGGGGTCCTCTCGGGACACCATATATTTT. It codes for CATSGWGSSRDTIYF.

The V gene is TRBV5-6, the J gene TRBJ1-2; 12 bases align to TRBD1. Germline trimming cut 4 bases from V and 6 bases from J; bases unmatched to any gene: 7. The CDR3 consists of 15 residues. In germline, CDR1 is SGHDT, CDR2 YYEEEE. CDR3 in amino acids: CASSRRGQGANGYTF. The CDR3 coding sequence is TGTGCCAGCAGCCGAAGGGGACAGGGGGCAAATGGCTACACCTTC.

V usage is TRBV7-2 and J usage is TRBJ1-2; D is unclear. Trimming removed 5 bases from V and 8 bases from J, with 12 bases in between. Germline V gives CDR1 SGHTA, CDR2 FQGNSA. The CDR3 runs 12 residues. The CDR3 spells CASSPQPRGYTF. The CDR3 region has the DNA TGTGCCAGCAGCCCGCAACCGCGAGGCTACACCTTC.

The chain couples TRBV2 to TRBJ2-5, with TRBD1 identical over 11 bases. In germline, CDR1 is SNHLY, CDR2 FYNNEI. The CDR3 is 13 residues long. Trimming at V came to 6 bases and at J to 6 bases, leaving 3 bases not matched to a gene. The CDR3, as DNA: TGTGCCAGCAGGGCGGACAGGGGGCAGACCCAGTACTTC. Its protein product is CASRADRGQTQYF.

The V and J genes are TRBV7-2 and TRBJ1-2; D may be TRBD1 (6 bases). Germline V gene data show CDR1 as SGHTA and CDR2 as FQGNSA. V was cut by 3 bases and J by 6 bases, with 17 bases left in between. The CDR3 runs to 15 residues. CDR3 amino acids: CASSLTGTRRNGYTF. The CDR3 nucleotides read TGTGCCAGCAGCTTGACCGGGACACGGAGAAATGGCTACACCTTC.

The CDR3 DNA sequence: TGTGCCAGCACCTCACGGCCTAACTATGGCTACACCTTC. Protein: CASTSRPNYGYTF. The chain employs TRBV28 and TRBJ1-2; D call uncertain. This CDR3 has 13 amino acids. Germline-derived CDR1 and CDR2 are MDHEN and SYDVKM. Trimming stripped 7 bases from V and 0 bases from J, with 9 bases between.

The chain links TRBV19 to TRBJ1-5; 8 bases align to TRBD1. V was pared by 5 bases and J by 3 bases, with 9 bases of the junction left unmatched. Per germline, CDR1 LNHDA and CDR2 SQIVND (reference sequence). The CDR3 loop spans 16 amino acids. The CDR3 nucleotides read TGTGCCAGTAGTTCAACTAGACAGGGGACCAATCAGCCCCAGCATTTT. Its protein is CASSSTRQGTNQPQHF.

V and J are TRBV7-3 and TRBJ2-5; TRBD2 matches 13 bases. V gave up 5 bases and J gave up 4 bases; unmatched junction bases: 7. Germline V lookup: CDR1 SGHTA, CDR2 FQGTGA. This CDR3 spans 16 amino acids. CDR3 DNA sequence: TGTGCCAGCAGCCCGCTGGGACTAGCGGGGCGAGAGACCCAGTACTTC. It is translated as CASSPLGLAGRETQYF.

The CDR3 region is CASSFSGTGPDTQYF. The CDR3 nucleotides read TGTGCCAGCAGTTTCTCCGGGACAGGGCCAGATACGCAGTATTTT. The chain uses TRBV28 and TRBJ2-3; 9 bases fit TRBD1. Trimming removed 3 bases from V and 4 bases from J; junction bases left unmatched: 5. CDR1 and CDR2 from the germline V gene are MDHEN and SYDVKM. The CDR3 totals 15 residues.